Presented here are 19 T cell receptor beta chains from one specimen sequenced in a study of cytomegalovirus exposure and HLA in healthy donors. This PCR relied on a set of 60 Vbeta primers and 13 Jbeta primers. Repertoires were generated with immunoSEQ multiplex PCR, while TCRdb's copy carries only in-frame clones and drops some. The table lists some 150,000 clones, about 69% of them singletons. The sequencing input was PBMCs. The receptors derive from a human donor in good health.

In DNA, the CDR3 is TGTGCCAGCAGACGAGAGGGTATCACTGAAGCTTTCTTT. Encoded protein: CASRREGITEAFF. The rearrangement uses TRBV6-5 and TRBJ1-1; D gene unclear. This CDR3 is 13 amino acids long. Germline V gene data show CDR1 as MNHEY and CDR2 as SVGAGI. The germline V and J ends were trimmed by 6 bases and 4 bases, with 12 bases remaining between them.

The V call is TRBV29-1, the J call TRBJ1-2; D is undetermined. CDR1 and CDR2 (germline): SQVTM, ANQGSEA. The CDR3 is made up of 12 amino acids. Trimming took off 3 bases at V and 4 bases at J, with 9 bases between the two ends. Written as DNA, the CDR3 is TGCAGCGTTGATGCGGCCCCCTATGGCTACACCTTC. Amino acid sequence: CSVDAAPYGYTF.

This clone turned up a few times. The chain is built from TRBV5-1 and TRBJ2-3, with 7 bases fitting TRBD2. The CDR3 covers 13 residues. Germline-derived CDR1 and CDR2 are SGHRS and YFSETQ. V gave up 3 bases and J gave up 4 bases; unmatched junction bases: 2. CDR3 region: CASSSTSSDTQYF. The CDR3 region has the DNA TGCGCCAGCAGCTCGACTAGCTCAGATACGCAGTATTTT.

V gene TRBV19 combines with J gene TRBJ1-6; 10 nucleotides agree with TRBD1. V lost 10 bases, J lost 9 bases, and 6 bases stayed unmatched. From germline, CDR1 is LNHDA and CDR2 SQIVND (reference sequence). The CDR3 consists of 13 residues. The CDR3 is CATWDRGGSPLHF. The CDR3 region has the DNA TGTGCCACCTGGGACAGGGGAGGTTCACCCCTCCACTTT.

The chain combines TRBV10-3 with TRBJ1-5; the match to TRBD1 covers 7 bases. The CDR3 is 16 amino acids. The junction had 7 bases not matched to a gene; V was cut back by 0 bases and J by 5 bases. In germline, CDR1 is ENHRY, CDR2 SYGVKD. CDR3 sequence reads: CAISESRQGEDQPQHF. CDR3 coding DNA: TGTGCCATCAGTGAGTCTCGGCAGGGGGAAGATCAGCCCCAGCATTTT.

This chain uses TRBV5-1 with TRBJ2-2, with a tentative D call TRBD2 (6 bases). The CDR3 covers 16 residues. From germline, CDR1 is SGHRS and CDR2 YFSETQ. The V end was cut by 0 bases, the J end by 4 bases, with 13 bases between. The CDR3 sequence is CASSLAGGGSTGELFF. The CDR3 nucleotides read TGCGCCAGCAGCTTGGCCGGGGGAGGTAGCACCGGGGAGCTGTTTTTT.

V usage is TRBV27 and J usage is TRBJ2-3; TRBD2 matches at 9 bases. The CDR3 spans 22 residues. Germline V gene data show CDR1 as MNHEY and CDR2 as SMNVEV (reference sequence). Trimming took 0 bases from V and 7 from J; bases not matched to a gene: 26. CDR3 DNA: TGTGCCAGCAGTTTATCTTTCTCGGATAGCGGGAGAGCCCCCAGCACAGTGAATACGCAGTATTTT. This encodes CASSLSFSDSGRAPSTVNTQYF.

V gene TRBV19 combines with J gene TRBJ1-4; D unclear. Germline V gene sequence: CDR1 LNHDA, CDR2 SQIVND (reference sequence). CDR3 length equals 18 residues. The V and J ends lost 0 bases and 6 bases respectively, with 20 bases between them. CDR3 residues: CASSIDRRVRSDYEKLFF. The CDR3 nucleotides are TGTGCCAGTAGTATAGACAGGAGGGTCCGTTCGGATTATGAAAAACTGTTTTTT.

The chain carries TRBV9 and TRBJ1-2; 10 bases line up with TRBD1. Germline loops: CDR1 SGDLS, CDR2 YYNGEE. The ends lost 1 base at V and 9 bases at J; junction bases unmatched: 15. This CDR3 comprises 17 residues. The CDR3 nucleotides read TGTGCCAGCAGCGTATTTTCGTTGCAGACAGGGGGCCTCAGCTACACCTTC. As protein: CASSVFSLQTGGLSYTF.

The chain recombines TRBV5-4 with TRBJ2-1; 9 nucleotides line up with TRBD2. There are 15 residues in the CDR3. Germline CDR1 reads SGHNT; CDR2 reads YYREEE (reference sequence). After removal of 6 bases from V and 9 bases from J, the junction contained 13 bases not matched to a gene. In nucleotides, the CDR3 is TGTGCCAGCACTCCGGCCTGGCGGGGGGGCGGTGAGCAGTTCTTC. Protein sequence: CASTPAWRGGGEQFF.

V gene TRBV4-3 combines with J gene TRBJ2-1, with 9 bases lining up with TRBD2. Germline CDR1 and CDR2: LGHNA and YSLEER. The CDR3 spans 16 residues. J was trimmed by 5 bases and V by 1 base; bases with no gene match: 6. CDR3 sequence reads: CASSQVRVAGDNEQFF. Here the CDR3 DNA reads TGCGCCAGCAGCCAAGTTCGGGTAGCGGGGGACAATGAGCAGTTCTTC.

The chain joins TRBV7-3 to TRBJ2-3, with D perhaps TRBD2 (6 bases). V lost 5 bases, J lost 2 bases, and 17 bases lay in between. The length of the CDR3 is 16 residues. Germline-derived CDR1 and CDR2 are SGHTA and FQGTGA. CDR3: CASSPGTRGDTDTQYF. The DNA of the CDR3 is TGTGCCAGCAGCCCTGGGACTCGTGGGGACACAGATACGCAGTATTTT.

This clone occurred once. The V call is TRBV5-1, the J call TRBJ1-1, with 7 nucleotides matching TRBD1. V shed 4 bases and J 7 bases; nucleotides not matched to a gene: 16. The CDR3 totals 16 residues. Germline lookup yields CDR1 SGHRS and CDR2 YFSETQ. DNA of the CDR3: TGCGCCAGCAGCCCTGGCCTTTACAGGGGTGCGAGTGAAGCTTTCTTT. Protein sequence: CASSPGLYRGASEAFF.

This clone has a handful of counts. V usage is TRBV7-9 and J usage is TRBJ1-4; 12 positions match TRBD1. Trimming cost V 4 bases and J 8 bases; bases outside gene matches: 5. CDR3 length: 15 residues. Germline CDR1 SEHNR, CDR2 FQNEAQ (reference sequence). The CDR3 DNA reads TGTGCCAGCAGCTGGGGACAGGGGGCAGGGGAAAAACTGTTTTTT. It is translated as CASSWGQGAGEKLFF.

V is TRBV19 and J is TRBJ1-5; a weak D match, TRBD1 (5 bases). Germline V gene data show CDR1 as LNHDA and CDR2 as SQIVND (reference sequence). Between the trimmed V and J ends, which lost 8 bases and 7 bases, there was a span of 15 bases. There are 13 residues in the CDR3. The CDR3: CASAREGNQPQHF. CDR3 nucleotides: TGTGCCAGTGCCAGGGAGGGTAACCAGCCCCAGCATTTT.

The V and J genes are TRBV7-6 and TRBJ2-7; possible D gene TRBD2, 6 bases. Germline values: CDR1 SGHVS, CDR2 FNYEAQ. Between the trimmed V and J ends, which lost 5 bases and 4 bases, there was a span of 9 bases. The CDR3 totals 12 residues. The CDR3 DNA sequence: TGTGCCAGCAGCGCTGGGGGGTACGAGCAGTACTTC. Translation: CASSAGGYEQYF.

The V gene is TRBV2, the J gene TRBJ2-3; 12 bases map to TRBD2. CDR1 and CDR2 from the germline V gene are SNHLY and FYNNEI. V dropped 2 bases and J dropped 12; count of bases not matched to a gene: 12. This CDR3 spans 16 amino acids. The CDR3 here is CASSEQGRLAGAVQYF. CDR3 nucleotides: TGTGCCAGCAGTGAACAGGGTAGACTAGCGGGGGCAGTTCAGTATTTT. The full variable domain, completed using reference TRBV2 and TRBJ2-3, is EPEVTQTPSHQVTQMGQEVILRCVPISNHLYFYWYRQILGQKVEFLVSFYNNEISEKSEIFDDQFSVERPDGSNFTLKIRSTKLEDSAMYFCASSEQGRLAGAVQYFGPGTRLTVL.

This CDR3 is CASSLGTGGFGEQYF. The DNA for the CDR3 is TGTGCCAGCAGCTTAGGGACAGGGGGGTTTGGCGAGCAGTACTTC. The chain recombines TRBV7-2 with TRBJ2-7; 10 positions match TRBD1. The CDR3 is 15 amino acids. The V and J ends lost 1 base and 6 bases, in that order; junction bases with no gene match: 6. Germline V lookup: CDR1 SGHTA, CDR2 FQGNSA.

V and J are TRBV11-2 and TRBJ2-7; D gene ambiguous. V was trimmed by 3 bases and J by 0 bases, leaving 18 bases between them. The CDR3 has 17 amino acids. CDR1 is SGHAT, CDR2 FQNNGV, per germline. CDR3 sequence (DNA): TGTGCCAGCAGCTTTAGTATCTTGGGCGTAAGCTCCTACGAGCAGTACTTC. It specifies CASSFSILGVSSYEQYF.